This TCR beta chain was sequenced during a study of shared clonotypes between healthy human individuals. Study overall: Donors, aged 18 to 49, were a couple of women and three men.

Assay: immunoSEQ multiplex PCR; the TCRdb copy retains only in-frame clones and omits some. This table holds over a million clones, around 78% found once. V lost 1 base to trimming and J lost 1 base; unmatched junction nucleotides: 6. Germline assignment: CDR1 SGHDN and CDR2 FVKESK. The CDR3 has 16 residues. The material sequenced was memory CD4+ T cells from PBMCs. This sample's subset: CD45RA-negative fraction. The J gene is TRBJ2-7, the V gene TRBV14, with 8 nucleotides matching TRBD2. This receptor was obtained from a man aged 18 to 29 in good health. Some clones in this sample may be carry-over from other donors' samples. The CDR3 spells CASSQGPSGLSYEQYF. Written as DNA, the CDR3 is TGTGCCAGCAGCCAAGGACCTAGCGGGCTGTCCTACGAGCAGTACTTC.